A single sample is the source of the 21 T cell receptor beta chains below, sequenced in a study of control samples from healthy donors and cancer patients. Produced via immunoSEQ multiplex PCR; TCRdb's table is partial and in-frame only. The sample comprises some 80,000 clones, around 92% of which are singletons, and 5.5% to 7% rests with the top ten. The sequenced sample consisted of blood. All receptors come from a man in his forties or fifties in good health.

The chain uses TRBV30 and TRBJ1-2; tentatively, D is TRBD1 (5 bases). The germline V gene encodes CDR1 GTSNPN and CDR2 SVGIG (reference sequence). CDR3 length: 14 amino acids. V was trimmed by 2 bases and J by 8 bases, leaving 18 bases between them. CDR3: CAWSSTGTPQGYTF. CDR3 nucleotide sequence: TGTGCCTGGAGTTCAACCGGGACCCCGCAGGGCTACACCTTC.

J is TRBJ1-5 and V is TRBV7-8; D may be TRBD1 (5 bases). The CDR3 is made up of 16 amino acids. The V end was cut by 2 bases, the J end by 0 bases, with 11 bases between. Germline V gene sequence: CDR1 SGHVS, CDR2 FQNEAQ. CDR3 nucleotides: TGTGCCAGCAGCTTATTGACAGCCTATAGCAATCAGCCCCAGCATTTT. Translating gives CASSLLTAYSNQPQHF.

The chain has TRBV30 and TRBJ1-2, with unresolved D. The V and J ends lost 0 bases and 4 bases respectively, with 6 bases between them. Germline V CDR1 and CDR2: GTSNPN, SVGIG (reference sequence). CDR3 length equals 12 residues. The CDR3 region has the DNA TGTGCCTGGAGTGTCCAGCTCTATGGCTACACCTTC. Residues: CAWSVQLYGYTF. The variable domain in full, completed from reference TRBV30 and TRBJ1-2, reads SQTIHQWPATLVQPVGSPLSLECTVEGTSNPNLYWYRQAAGRGLQLLFYSVGIGQISSEVPQNLSASRPQDRQFILSSKKLLLSDSGFYLCAWSVQLYGYTFGSGTRLTVV.

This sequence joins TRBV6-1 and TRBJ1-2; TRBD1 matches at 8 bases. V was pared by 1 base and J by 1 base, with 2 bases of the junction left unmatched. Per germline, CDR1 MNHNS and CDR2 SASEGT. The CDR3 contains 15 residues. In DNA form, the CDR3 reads TGTGCCAGCAGTGAAGGCAGGGGGCTTAACTATGGCTACACCTTC. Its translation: CASSEGRGLNYGYTF.

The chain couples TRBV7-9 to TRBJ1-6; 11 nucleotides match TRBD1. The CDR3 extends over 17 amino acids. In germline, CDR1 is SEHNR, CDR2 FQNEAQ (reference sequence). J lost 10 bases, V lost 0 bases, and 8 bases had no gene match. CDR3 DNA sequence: TGTGCCAGCAGCTTAGCTACCGGGACAGGGGGAGGGTCACCCCTCCACTTT. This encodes CASSLATGTGGGSPLHF.

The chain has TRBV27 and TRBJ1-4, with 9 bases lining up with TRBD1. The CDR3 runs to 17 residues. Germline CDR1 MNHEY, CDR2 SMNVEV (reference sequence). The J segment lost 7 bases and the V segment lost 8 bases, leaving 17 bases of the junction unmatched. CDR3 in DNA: TGTGCCAGCGAATTCTCGGGACAGGGACTATGGGGTGAAAAACTGTTTTTT. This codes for CASEFSGQGLWGEKLFF.

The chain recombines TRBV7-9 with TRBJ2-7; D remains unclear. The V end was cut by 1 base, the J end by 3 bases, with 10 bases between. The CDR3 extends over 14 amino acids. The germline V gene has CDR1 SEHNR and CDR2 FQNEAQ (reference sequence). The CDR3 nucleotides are TGTGCCAGCAGCTTAGGGCCCGTTGGCTACGAGCAGTACTTC. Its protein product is CASSLGPVGYEQYF.

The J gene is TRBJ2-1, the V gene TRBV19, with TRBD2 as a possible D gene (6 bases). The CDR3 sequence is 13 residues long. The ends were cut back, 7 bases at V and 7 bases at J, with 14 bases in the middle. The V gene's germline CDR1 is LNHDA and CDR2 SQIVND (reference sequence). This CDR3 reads CASTTRGLNEQFF. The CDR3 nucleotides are TGTGCCAGTACCACGAGGGGACTGAATGAGCAGTTCTTC.

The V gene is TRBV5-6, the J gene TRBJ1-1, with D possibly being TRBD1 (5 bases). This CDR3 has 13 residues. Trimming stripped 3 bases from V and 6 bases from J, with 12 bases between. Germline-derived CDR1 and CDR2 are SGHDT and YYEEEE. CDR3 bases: TGTGCCAGCAGCTCCGGGACTCGATCTGAAGCTTTCTTT. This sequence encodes CASSSGTRSEAFF.

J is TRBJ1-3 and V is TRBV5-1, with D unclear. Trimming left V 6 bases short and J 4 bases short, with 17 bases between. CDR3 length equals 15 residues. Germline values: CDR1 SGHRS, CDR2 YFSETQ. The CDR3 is CASTPDGQIGNTIYF. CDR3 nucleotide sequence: TGCGCCAGCACCCCGGACGGCCAAATAGGAAACACCATATATTTT.

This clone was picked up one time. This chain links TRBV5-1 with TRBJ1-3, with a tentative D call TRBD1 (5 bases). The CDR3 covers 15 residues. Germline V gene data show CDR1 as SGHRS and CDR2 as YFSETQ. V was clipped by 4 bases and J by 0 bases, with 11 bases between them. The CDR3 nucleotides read TGCGCCAGCAGCAGGGACGGGTTCTCTGGAAACACCATATATTTT. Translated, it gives CASSRDGFSGNTIYF.

In nucleotides, the CDR3 is TGTGCCAGCAGCTCGCTAGCTTACACGGATTACACCTTC. This codes for CASSSLAYTDYTF. The rearrangement joins TRBV5-6 to TRBJ1-2; D remains ambiguous. V was shortened by 3 bases and J by 11 bases, with 17 bases between the two germline ends. Germline assignment: CDR1 SGHDT and CDR2 YYEEEE. The CDR3 covers 13 residues.

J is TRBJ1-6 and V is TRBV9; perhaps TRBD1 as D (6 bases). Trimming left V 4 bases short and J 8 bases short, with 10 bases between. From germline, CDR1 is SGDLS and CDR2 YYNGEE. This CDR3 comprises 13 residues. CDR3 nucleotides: TGTGCCAGCAGCAGAGGGGGGGATTCACCCCTCCACTTT. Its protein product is CASSRGGDSPLHF.

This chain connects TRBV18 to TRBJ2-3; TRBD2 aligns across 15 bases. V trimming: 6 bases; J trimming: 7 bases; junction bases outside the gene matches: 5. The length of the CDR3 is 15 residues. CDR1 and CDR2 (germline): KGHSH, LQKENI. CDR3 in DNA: TGTGCCAGCTCGTTCGGACTAGCGGGGGGGAATACGCAGTATTTT. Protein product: CASSFGLAGGNTQYF.

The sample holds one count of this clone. DNA of the CDR3: TGTGCCACCAGTGACCCCGGACTAGCGGGGCGCACAGATACGCAGTATTTT. This codes for CATSDPGLAGRTDTQYF. The chain combines TRBV24-1 with TRBJ2-3; 12 bases agree with TRBD2. The CDR3 sequence is 17 residues long. V lost 4 bases, J lost 1 base, and 5 bases stayed unmatched. Germline CDR1 reads KGHDR; CDR2 reads SFDVKD.

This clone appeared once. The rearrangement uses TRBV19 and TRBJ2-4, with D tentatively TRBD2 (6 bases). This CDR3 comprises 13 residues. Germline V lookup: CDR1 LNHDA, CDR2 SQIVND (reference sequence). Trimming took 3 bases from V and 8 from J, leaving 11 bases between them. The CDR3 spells CASSIRLGDIQYF. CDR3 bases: TGTGCCAGTAGTATTAGACTAGGTGACATTCAGTACTTC. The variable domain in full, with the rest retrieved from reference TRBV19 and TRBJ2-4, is DGGITQSPKYLFRKEGQNVTLSCEQNLNHDAMYWYRQDPGQGLRLIYYSQIVNDFQKGDIAEGYSVSREKKESFPLTVTSAQKNPTAFYLCASSIRLGDIQYFGAGTRLSVL.

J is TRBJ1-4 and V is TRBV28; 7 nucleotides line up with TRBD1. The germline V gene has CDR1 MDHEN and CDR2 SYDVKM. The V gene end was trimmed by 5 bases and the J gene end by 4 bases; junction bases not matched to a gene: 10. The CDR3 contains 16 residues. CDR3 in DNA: TGTGCCAGCAGTCTACCGGGACAGACGATTAATGAAAAACTGTTTTTT. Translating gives CASSLPGQTINEKLFF.

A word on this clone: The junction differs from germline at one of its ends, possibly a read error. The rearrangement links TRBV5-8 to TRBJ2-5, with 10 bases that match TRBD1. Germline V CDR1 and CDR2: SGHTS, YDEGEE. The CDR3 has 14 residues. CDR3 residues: CASTLGQGRETQYF. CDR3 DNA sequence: TGTGCCAGCACCTTGGGACAGGGGAGAGAGACCCAGTACTTC.

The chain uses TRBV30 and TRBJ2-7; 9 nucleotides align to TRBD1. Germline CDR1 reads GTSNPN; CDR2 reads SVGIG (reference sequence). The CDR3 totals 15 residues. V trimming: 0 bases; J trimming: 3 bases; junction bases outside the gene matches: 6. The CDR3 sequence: CAWSVPGQGLYEQYF. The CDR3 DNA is TGTGCCTGGAGTGTACCGGGACAGGGACTCTACGAGCAGTACTTC.

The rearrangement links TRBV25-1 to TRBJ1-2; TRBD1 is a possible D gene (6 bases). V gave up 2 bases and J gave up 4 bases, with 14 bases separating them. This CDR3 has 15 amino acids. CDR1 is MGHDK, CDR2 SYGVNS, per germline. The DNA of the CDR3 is TGTGCCAGCAGTGAAGGGGGGGCCGGGGGCTATGGCTACACCTTC. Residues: CASSEGGAGGYGYTF.

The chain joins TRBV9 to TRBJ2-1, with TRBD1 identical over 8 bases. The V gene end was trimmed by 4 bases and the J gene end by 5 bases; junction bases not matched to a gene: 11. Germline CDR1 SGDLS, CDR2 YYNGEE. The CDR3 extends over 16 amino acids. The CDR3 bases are TGTGCCAGCAGCCCGAGAGGGGGACAGGCTAACAATGAGCAGTTCTTC. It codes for CASSPRGGQANNEQFF.